The 2 T cell receptor beta chains presented below share a single source sample, sequenced in a study of T cell responses to AZD1222 COVID-19 vaccine. Using immunoSEQ multiplex PCR, the repertoire was profiled, and TCRdb retains in-frame clones only, with some absent. The sample gives 150,000 or so clones, 91% of which show up once; about 3.8% is in the top ten. The sample consisted of peripheral blood, taken 28 days after the second AZD1222 dose. All receptors derive from an adult who received the AZD1222 COVID-19 vaccine.

V and J are TRBV11-3 and TRBJ1-2, with TRBD1 matching 10 bases. The length of the CDR3 is 13 residues. V lost 5 bases and J lost 10; bases outside the gene matches: 7. Germline V gene lookup returns CDR1 SGHNT and CDR2 YENEEA. CDR3 bases: TGTGCCAGCAGCCCCCGGACAGGGGGGGTCTACACCTTC. Its translation is CASSPRTGGVYTF.

The rearrangement uses TRBV11-2 and TRBJ1-5; no clear D. The CDR3 covers 13 residues. V shed 0 bases and J shed 7 bases, with 7 bases lying between them. Germline values: CDR1 SGHAT, CDR2 FQNNGV. The CDR3 here is CASSLDREQPQHF. Written as DNA, the CDR3 is TGTGCCAGCAGCTTAGATCGGGAACAGCCCCAGCATTTT.